The 5 T cell receptor beta chains below were found in one sample sequenced in a study of T cells after yellow fever vaccination. TCRdb called the 5' RACE reads again in MiXCR, with one record for every CDR3 protein. The data show 450,000 to 650,000 distinct CDR3 sequences, 21% seen once. Sequenced here: PBMCs, sampled roughly 20 days after the first yellow fever vaccination. All receptors derive from a man between 18 and 35 years old who received the YFV17D yellow fever vaccine.

This clonotype was seen only a few times. The rearrangement links TRBV10-3 to TRBJ2-1, with D maybe TRBD2 (6 bases). V shed 4 bases and J shed 1 base, with 11 bases lying between them. Germline loops: CDR1 ENHRY, CDR2 SYGVKD. The CDR3 runs to 15 residues. This chain's CDR3 is CAISGGGGSYNEQFF. Here the CDR3 DNA reads TGTGCCATCAGTGGGGGAGGAGGGTCCTACAATGAGCAGTTCTTC.

The rearrangement joins TRBV12-5 to TRBJ1-5, with D tentatively TRBD1 (6 bases). This CDR3 is built from 15 residues. Per the germline V gene, CDR1 is LGHNT and CDR2 is FRNRAP. Trimming stripped 6 bases from V and 6 bases from J, with 18 bases between. CDR3 sequence: CASGPPGALRQPQHF. The CDR3 DNA reads TGTGCTAGTGGGCCTCCAGGGGCTCTCCGTCAGCCCCAGCATTTT. The full variable domain, rest sourced from reference TRBV12-5 and TRBJ1-5, is DARVTQTPRHKVTEMGQEVTMRCQPILGHNTVFWYRQTMMQGLELLAYFRNRAPLDDSGMPKDRFSAEMPDATLATLKIQPSEPRDSAVYFCASGPPGALRQPQHFGDGTRLSIL.

The chain carries TRBV2 and TRBJ2-1, with 7 bases aligning to TRBD1. CDR3 size: 11 residues. CDR1 is SNHLY, CDR2 FYNNEI, per germline. Germline trimming cut 7 bases from V and 8 bases from J; bases unmatched to any gene: 2. The CDR3 region is CASKTGDEQFF. The CDR3 coding sequence is TGTGCCAGCAAAACAGGGGATGAGCAGTTCTTC.

This clonotype occurred many times. The chain joins TRBV6-6 to TRBJ2-7; D is perhaps TRBD1 (6 bases). CDR3 length: 13 residues. The V and J ends lost 2 bases and 5 bases respectively, with 10 bases between them. CDR1 MNHNY and CDR2 SVGAGI come from the germline V gene (reference sequence). The CDR3 sequence is CASSYGTQNEQYF. CDR3 DNA sequence: TGTGCCAGCAGTTACGGGACACAGAACGAGCAGTACTTC.

This clonotype was counted only a few times. The chain employs TRBV10-3 and TRBJ2-7; TRBD1 matches at 11 bases. V was clipped by 3 bases and J by 3 bases; unmatched bases: 1. CDR3 length: 14 residues. Germline V gene sequence: CDR1 ENHRY, CDR2 SYGVKD. The CDR3 DNA reads as TGTGCCATCAGTGATGGGACAGGGGGCTACGAGCAGTACTTC. Translated, it gives CAISDGTGGYEQYF.